This TCR beta chain was profiled in a study of blood T cells in healthy people across ages. This clonotype was detected only a few times. Healthy Caucasian individuals from Russia aged 6 to 90 were enrolled as donors. V was pared by 4 bases and J by 1 base, with 17 bases between. The CDR3 spans 16 residues. Germline V lookup: CDR1 SEHNR, CDR2 FQNEAQ (reference sequence). Primers used in a second PCR of about 7 to 12 cycles were a sample-barcoded 5' primer and a J-beta primer mix. TCRdb reprocessed the 5' RACE reads with MiXCR, giving one entry per CDR3 protein. Among some 860,000 distinct CDR3 sequences listed, approximately 60% were seen once.

The genes are TRBV7-9 and TRBJ2-7, with TRBD2 as a possible D gene (5 bases). The origin of this receptor is a man in his forties in good health. Sample: blood. The CDR3 sequence: CASSSAGVPGSYEQYF. In nucleotides, the CDR3 is TGTGCCAGCAGCTCCGCCGGGGTCCCGGGGTCCTACGAGCAGTACTTC.